This passage covers 4 T cell receptor beta chains from one sample sequenced in a study of cytomegalovirus exposure and HLA in healthy donors. Primers included in the PCR were 60 Vbeta and 13 Jbeta primers. Produced via immunoSEQ multiplex PCR; TCRdb's table is partial and in-frame only. The sample yields roughly 180,000 clones, 77% seen once. The sample was PBMCs. The source is a woman aged 60-75 years in good health and CMV-seropositive.

This sequence joins TRBV30 and TRBJ1-5; D is undetermined. This CDR3 spans 13 amino acids. Germline loops: CDR1 GTSNPN, CDR2 SVGIG (reference sequence). V was pared by 5 bases and J by 2 bases, with 10 bases between. CDR3: CAWEEGGNQPQHF. As DNA, the CDR3 is TGTGCCTGGGAGGAGGGTGGCAATCAGCCCCAGCATTTT.

This chain connects TRBV7-8 to TRBJ1-6; D perhaps matches TRBD1 (5 bases). The CDR3 is made up of 14 amino acids. V shed 7 bases and J shed 13 bases, with 20 bases lying between them. Germline V CDR1 and CDR2: SGHVS, FQNEAQ. CDR3 loop: CASTLAGLGFPLHF. CDR3 DNA sequence: TGTGCCAGCACCCTCGCGGGACTAGGGTTTCCCCTCCACTTT.

This sequence joins TRBV7-6 and TRBJ2-3; the match to TRBD2 covers 13 bases. Germline-derived CDR1 and CDR2 are SGHVS and FNYEAQ. Trimming at V came to 4 bases and at J to 0 bases, leaving 7 bases not matched to a gene. This CDR3 has 18 amino acids. The CDR3 sequence: CASSSPTSGGASTDTQYF. Here the CDR3 DNA reads TGTGCCAGCAGCTCCCCCACTAGCGGGGGGGCAAGCACAGATACGCAGTATTTT.

The J gene is TRBJ2-1, the V gene TRBV27; weak D call: TRBD1 (6 bases). V lost 6 bases to trimming and J lost 6 bases, with 15 bases between them. Germline CDR1 and CDR2: MNHEY and SMNVEV (reference sequence). This CDR3 comprises 14 residues. The CDR3 sequence is CASSRDNPGNEQFF. As DNA, the CDR3 is TGTGCCAGCAGCCGGGACAATCCCGGCAATGAGCAGTTCTTC.